The rows below give T cell receptor beta chains drawn from one sample of a study of blood T cell repertoires in COVID-19. Profiling relied on immunoSEQ multiplex PCR, and the TCRdb table lists in-frame clones only, not all of them. The sample lists some 300,000 clones, 70% to 90% seen once, with approximately 2% in the top ten. Sequencing was performed on PBMCs or T cells enriched from blood (not recorded which). All receptors derive from a woman aged 55-69 years in a cohort exposed to, infected with or recovered from COVID-19 (not recorded which). Each CDR3 is given with its conserved first and last residue. D genes are given only for firm matches. Some rows mark clone size as missing; the rest say once, few, many or name a class of expanded clone.

NA | TRBJ2-2 | TRBV21-1 | NA | TGTGCCAGCAGCAAATTTCCGGGAGAAAGCCCCGGGGAGCTGTTTTTT | CASSKFPGESPGELFF
TRBD2 | TRBJ2-1 | TRBV4-2 | NA | TGTGCCAGCAGCCAAATAGGACTAGCGGGAAAATACAATGAGCAGTTCTTC | CASSQIGLAGKYNEQFF
NA | TRBJ1-1 | TRBV7-9 | NA | TGTGCCAGCAGTCCCGTCGACACTGAAGCTTTCTTT | CASSPVDTEAFF
NA | TRBJ1-1 | TRBV9 | NA | TGTGCCAGCAGCCCAGGACAGTTGAACACTGAAGCTTTCTTT | CASSPGQLNTEAFF
TRBD1 | TRBJ2-1 | TRBV25-1 | NA | TGTGCCAGCAGCCTACTCCCGACAGGGGCGCTCGGGGAGCAGTTCTTC | CASSLLPTGALGEQFF
TRBD2 | TRBJ2-7 | TRBV6-2/TRBV6-3 | once | TGTGCCAGCAGTTCCACTGGTAGCGGGAGGTACGAGCAGTACTTC | CASSSTGSGRYEQYF
TRBD2 | TRBJ2-7 | TRBV5-1 | NA | TGCGCCAGCAGCTTTCAAGCGGGAGTTGCGAACGAGCAGTACTTC | CASSFQAGVANEQYF
TRBD1 | TRBJ2-7 | TRBV24-1 | NA | TGTGCCACCAGTGATTCGAGACAGGGGGCGTACGAGCAGTACTTC | CATSDSRQGAYEQYF
NA | TRBJ1-2 | TRBV7-3 | NA | TGTGCCAGCAGCGAACGGAGTGGAGGTGCGGGTGGCTACACCTTC | CASSERSGGAGGYTF
NA | TRBJ1-2 | TRBV7-2 | NA | TGTGCCAGCAGTCTGGTAGGGACGGGGGACTATGGCTACACCTTC | CASSLVGTGDYGYTF
NA | TRBJ1-5 | TRBV7-6 | NA | TGTGCCAGCAGCCACCTGGACAGCTGCAATCAGCCCCAGCATTTT | CASSHLDSCNQPQHF
NA | TRBJ2-6 | TRBV9 | NA | TGTGCCAGCACCAGAGGGGCGGGATCTGGGGCCAACGTCCTGACTTTC | CASTRGAGSGANVLTF
TRBD1 | TRBJ1-1 | TRBV30 | once | TGTGCCTGGAGGGACAGGGGTGAAGCTTTCTTT | CAWRDRGEAFF
TRBD2 | TRBJ2-1 | TRBV19 | NA | TGTGCCAGTAGTACCCCCTGGCGGGAGGGTGACAATGAGCAGTTCTTC | CASSTPWREGDNEQFF
NA | TRBJ1-1 | TRBV12-3/TRBV12-4 | NA | TGTGCCAGCAGTCTATCCGAACCCTGGGCTTTCTTT | CASSLSEPWAFF
TRBD2 | TRBJ2-1 | TRBV9 | once | TGTGCCAGCAGCCTATCTAGCGGGATTTACAATGAGCAGTTCTTC | CASSLSSGIYNEQFF
NA | TRBJ2-6 | TRBV4-2 | NA | TGTGCCAGCAGCCAAAGGTGGGGGGAGGAGTTCCTTTCTGGGGCCAACGTCCTGACTTTC | CASSQRWGEEFLSGANVLTF
NA | TRBJ2-3 | TRBV19 | NA | TGTGCCAGTAGTTATACAGATACGCAGTATTTT | CASSYTDTQYF
NA | TRBJ2-1 | TRBV24-1 | NA | TGTGCCACCAGGGGGGACTCCGGCTACAATGAGCAGTTCTTC | CATRGDSGYNEQFF
NA | TRBJ2-6 | TRBV7-9 | NA | TGTGCCAGCACCAGATACAGGGCCAACGTCCTGACTTTC | CASTRYRANVLTF
TRBD1 | TRBJ2-5 | TRBV10-2 | NA | TGCGCCAGCAGTGAGTCCGCAGGGGGCGTAAAGACCCAGTACTTC | CASSESAGGVKTQYF
TRBD2 | TRBJ2-1 | TRBV24-1 | NA | TGTGCCACCAGTGATGATCCGGGACTAGCGGGGCTACACAATGAGCAGTTCTTC | CATSDDPGLAGLHNEQFF
NA | TRBJ1-6 | TRBV28 | NA | TGTGCCAGCAGTTCGAGATATCTCTATAATTCACCCCTCCACTTT | CASSSRYLYNSPLHF
TRBD2 | TRBJ2-1 | TRBV19 | NA | TGTGCCAGTAGTATACTAGCGGGATACAATGAGCAGTTCTTC | CASSILAGYNEQFF
NA | TRBJ1-2 | TRBV30 | NA | TGTGCCTGGAGGGGTAGGGGTCATGGCTACACCTTC | CAWRGRGHGYTF
TRBD1 | TRBJ1-2 | TRBV28 | few | TGTGCCAGCAGCCGAACAGGGGGGAGTGGCTACACCTTC | CASSRTGGSGYTF
NA | TRBJ1-3 | TRBV3-1/TRBV3-2 | NA | TGTGCCAGCAGCCTGAGAAACTCTGGAAACACCATATATTTT | CASSLRNSGNTIYF
NA | TRBJ2-1 | TRBV6-2/TRBV6-3 | NA | TGTGCCAGCCGCCTAGCTTCCTACAATGAGCAGTTCTTC | CASRLASYNEQFF
TRBD2 | TRBJ2-3 | TRBV7-2 | NA | TGTGCCAGCAGTCGACTAGCGGGAGAAGATACGCAGTATTTT | CASSRLAGEDTQYF
NA | TRBJ2-2 | TRBV11-3 | once | TGTGCCAGCAGCTTAGCCTCTTCTACGCTCACCGGGGAGCTGTTTTTT | CASSLASSTLTGELFF
TRBD2 | TRBJ2-2 | TRBV2 | NA | TGTGCCAGCACCCCTAGCGGGAAAGGGGACACCGGGGAGCTGTTTTTT | CASTPSGKGDTGELFF
TRBD2 | TRBJ2-1 | TRBV5-1 | NA | TGCGCCAGCAGCTTGTGGGCTAGCGGGAGCTGGGAGCAGTTCTTC | CASSLWASGSWEQFF
TRBD2 | TRBJ2-1 | TRBV7-2 | NA | TGTGCCAGCAGACATAGCGGGGTCAATGAGCAGTTCTTC | CASRHSGVNEQFF